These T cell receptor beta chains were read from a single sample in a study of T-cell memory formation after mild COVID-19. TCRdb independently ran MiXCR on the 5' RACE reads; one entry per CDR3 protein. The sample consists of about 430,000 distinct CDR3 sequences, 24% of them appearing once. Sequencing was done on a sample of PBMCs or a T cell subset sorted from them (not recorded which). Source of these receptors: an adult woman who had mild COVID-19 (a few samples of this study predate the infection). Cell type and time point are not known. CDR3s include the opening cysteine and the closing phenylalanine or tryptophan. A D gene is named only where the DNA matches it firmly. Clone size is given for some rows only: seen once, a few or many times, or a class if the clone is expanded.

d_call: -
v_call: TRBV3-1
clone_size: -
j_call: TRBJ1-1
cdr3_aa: CASSQGRKNTEAFF
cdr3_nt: TGTGCCAGCAGTCAAGGGCGGAAGAACACTGAAGCTTTCTTT

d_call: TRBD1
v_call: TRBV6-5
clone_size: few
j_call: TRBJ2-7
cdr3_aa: CASSTRDRAYEQYF
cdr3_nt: TGTGCCAGCAGCACCCGGGACAGGGCCTACGAGCAGTACTTC

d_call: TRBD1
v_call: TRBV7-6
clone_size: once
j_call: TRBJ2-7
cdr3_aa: CASSEDRALSYEQYF
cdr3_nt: TGTGCCAGCAGCGAAGACAGGGCGCTCTCCTACGAGCAGTACTTC

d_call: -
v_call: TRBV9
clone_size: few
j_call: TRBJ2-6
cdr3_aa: CASSVLSTSGANVLTF
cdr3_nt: TGTGCCAGCAGCGTACTATCAACATCTGGGGCCAACGTCCTGACTTTC

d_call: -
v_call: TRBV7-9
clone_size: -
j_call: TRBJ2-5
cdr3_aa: CASSLRAGSETQYF
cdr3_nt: TGTGCCAGCAGCTTAAGGGCAGGGTCGGAGACCCAGTACTTC

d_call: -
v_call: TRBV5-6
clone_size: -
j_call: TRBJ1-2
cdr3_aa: CASSLQYGYTF
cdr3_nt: TGTGCCAGCAGCTTGCAGTATGGCTACACCTTC

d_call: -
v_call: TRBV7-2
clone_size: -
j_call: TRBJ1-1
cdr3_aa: CASSRMMNTEAFF
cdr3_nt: TGTGCCAGCAGCAGGATGATGAACACTGAAGCTTTCTTT

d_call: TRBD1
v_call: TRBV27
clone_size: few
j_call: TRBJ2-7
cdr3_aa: CASSPGTVTYEQYF
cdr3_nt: TGTGCCAGCAGCCCGGGGACAGTCACCTACGAGCAGTACTTC

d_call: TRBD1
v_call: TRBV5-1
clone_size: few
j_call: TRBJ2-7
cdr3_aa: CASSLTRGLSYEQYF
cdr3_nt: TGCGCCAGCAGCTTGACCAGGGGGTTAAGCTACGAGCAGTACTTC

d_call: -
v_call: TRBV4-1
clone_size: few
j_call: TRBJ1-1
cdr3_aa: CASSLRTAVGTEAFF
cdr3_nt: TGCGCCAGCAGCCTGAGGACAGCCGTCGGCACTGAAGCTTTCTTT